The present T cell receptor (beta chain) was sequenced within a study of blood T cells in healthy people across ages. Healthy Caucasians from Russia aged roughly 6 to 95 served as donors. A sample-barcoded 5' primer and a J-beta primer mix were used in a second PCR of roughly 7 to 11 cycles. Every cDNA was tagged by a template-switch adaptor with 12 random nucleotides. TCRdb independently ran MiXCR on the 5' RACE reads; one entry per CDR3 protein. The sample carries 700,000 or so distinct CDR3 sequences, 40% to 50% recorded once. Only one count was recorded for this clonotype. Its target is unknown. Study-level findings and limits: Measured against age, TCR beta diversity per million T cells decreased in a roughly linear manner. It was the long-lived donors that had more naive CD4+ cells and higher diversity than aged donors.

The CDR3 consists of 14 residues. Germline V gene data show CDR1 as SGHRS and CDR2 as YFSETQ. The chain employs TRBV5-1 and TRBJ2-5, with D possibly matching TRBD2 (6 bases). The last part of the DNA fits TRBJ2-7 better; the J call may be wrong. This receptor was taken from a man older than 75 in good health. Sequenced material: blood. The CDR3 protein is CASSSRDGGVEQYF. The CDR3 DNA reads TGCGCCAGCAGCTCTCGGGACGGGGGAGTCGAGCAGTACTTC.